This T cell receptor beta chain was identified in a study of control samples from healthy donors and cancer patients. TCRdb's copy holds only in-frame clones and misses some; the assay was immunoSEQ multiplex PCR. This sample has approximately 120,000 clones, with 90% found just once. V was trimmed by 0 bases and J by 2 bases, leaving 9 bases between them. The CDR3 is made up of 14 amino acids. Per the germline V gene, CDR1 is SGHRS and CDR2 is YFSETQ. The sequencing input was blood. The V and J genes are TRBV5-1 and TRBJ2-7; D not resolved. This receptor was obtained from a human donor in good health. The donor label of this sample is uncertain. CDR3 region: CASSLGIGAYEQYF. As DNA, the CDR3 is TGCGCCAGCAGCTTGGGGATTGGTGCCTACGAGCAGTACTTC.